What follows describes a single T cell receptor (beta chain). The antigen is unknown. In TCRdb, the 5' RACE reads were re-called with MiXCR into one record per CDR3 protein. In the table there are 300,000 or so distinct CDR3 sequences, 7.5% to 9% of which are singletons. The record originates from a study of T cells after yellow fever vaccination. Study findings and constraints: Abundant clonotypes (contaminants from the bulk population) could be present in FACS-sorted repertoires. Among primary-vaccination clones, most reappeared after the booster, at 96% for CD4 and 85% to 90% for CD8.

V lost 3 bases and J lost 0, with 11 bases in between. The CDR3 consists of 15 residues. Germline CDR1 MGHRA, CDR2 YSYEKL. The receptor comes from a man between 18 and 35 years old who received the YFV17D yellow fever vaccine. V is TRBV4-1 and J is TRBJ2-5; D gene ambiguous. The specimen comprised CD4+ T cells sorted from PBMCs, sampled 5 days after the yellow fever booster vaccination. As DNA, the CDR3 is TGCGCCAGCAGCCAGACCAGACCGTACCAAGAGACCCAGTACTTC. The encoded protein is CASSQTRPYQETQYF.